The 9 T cell receptor beta chains given below trace back to one sample, sequenced in a study of high-grade serous ovarian cancer treatment subgroups. Generated by immunoSEQ multiplex PCR, the TCRdb table keeps only in-frame clones and is missing some. Of some 4,500 clones listed, roughly 78% are singletons. Tumor samples were taken before definitive surgery or chemotherapy. The sample taken for sequencing was tumor tissue. These receptors were taken from a human donor with high-grade serous ovarian cancer.

The chain joins TRBV10-2 to TRBJ1-5; 7 positions match TRBD1. The trim removed 0 bases at V and 6 bases at J, leaving 2 bases unmatched. Per germline, CDR1 WSHSY and CDR2 SAAADI. The CDR3 runs to 14 residues. CDR3 DNA: TGCGCCAGCAGTGAGTCTACAGGGGTTCAGCCCCAGCATTTT. Its protein product is CASSESTGVQPQHF.

The genes are TRBV2 and TRBJ2-1, with 14 bases matching TRBD2. The CDR3 is 16 residues long. In germline, CDR1 is SNHLY, CDR2 FYNNEI. Trimming at V came to 6 bases and at J to 2 bases, leaving 3 bases not matched to a gene. The CDR3 loop is CASRRLAGGPYNEQFF. The DNA of the CDR3 is TGTGCCAGCAGGCGACTAGCGGGGGGGCCCTACAATGAGCAGTTCTTC.

The chain joins TRBV28 to TRBJ2-6; TRBD1 matches at 11 bases. V shed 4 bases and J 6 bases; nucleotides not matched to a gene: 11. Germline V gene lookup returns CDR1 MDHEN and CDR2 SYDVKM. The length of the CDR3 is 18 residues. The CDR3 DNA sequence: TGTGCCAGCAGTTCGACCCGGGACAGGGGGTCCGTGGCCAACGTCCTGACTTTC. Translation: CASSSTRDRGSVANVLTF.

The chain has TRBV7-8 and TRBJ1-5; no firm D call. V shed 3 bases and J shed 2 bases, with 11 bases lying between them. The germline CDR1 and CDR2 sequences are SGHVS and FQNEAQ. The CDR3 has 15 residues. CDR3: CASSFGQSGNQPQHF. For the CDR3, the DNA is TGTGCCAGCAGCTTCGGCCAGTCGGGCAATCAGCCCCAGCATTTT.

This clone has a single count. This chain uses TRBV5-6 with TRBJ2-2; TRBD2 aligns across 9 bases. The CDR3 is 16 amino acids. Germline V lookup: CDR1 SGHDT, CDR2 YYEEEE. V lost 4 bases, J lost 1 base, and 5 bases stayed unmatched. The CDR3 DNA reads TGTGCCAGCAGCCCACTGACTAGCGGGAACACCGGGGAGCTGTTTTTT. It translates to CASSPLTSGNTGELFF.

In its sample, this clone was seen a few times. The rearrangement joins TRBV7-8 to TRBJ2-1; 11 bases map to TRBD1. The CDR3 sequence is 15 residues long. The trim removed 4 bases at V and 6 bases at J, leaving 5 bases unmatched. Germline CDR1 is SGHVS and CDR2 is FQNEAQ. The CDR3 is CASSYGQGAPNEQFF. As DNA, the CDR3 is TGTGCCAGCAGCTACGGACAGGGGGCGCCCAATGAGCAGTTCTTC.

This clone was seen more than once but under ten times. The chain combines TRBV28 with TRBJ2-3; 8 bases fit TRBD2. From germline, CDR1 is MDHEN and CDR2 SYDVKM. V lost 6 bases to trimming and J lost 5 bases; unmatched junction nucleotides: 13. This CDR3 contains 16 residues. CDR3 DNA sequence: TGTGCCAGCAGCCCACCCCCGGGGGGGCCTCTAGATACGCAGTATTTT. It is translated as CASSPPPGGPLDTQYF.

The chain couples TRBV11-3 to TRBJ2-2; D possibly corresponds to TRBD2 (5 bases). The CDR3 extends over 16 amino acids. CDR1 and CDR2 from the germline V gene are SGHNT and YENEEA. V was shortened by 1 base and J by 0 bases, with 9 bases between the two germline ends. The CDR3 sequence is CASSLVSGSNTGELFF. In DNA form, the CDR3 reads TGTGCCAGCAGCTTAGTGTCGGGATCGAACACCGGGGAGCTGTTTTTT. The full variable domain, in which reference TRBV11-3 and TRBJ2-2 provide the parts outside the CDR3, is EAGVVQSPRYKIIEKKQPVAFWCNPISGHNTLYWYLQNLGQGPELLIRYENEEAVDDSQLPKDRFSAERLKGVDSTLKIQPAELGDSAVYLCASSLVSGSNTGELFFGEGSRLTVL.

CDR3 amino acids: CASSLAATGSYEQYF. The CDR3 DNA sequence: TGTGCCAGCAGCTTGGCGGCGACAGGGTCGTACGAGCAGTACTTC. V is TRBV5-4 and J is TRBJ2-7; 7 positions match TRBD1. The germline V gene has CDR1 SGHNT and CDR2 YYREEE (reference sequence). The CDR3 has 15 residues. V dropped 0 bases and J dropped 4; count of bases not matched to a gene: 7.